Listed below are T cell receptor beta chains from one sample, sequenced in a study of T cell responses to AZD1222 COVID-19 vaccine. Profiled with immunoSEQ multiplex PCR; TCRdb holds only in-frame clones, not every one. There are 80,000 to 90,000 clones in the sample; around 91% occur only once, and 4% to 6% lies in the top ten. Sequencing used peripheral blood, obtained on day 0 of MenACWY control vaccination. The receptors shown here come from an adult in good health. The CDR3 runs from the conserved cysteine through the conserved F or W. The order of the fields is J gene, D gene, V gene, clone size, CDR3 protein, CDR3 DNA. D genes are given only for firm matches. Clone size is shown for a subset of rows, as once, few, many or a class of expanded clone.

TRBJ2-1	TRBD2	TRBV3-1/TRBV3-2	.	CASSLLTSDEQFF	TGTGCCAGCAGCCTCCTCACTAGCGACGAGCAGTTCTTC
TRBJ2-7	TRBD1	TRBV7-2	.	CASSSRDRGDSYEQYF	TGTGCCAGCAGCTCCCGGGACAGGGGGGACTCCTACGAGCAGTACTTC
TRBJ2-1	.	TRBV27	medium-sized	CASADFGSAFSYNEQFF	TGTGCCAGCGCGGATTTTGGTAGCGCCTTCTCCTACAATGAGCAGTTCTTC
TRBJ1-1	.	TRBV19	.	CASSMFGATEAFF	TGTGCCAGTAGTATGTTTGGAGCGACTGAAGCTTTCTTT
TRBJ2-3	.	TRBV9	.	CASSVGGFADTQYF	TGTGCCAGCAGCGTAGGGGGCTTTGCAGATACGCAGTATTTT
TRBJ2-7	.	TRBV6-1	.	CASSETPGPYEQYF	TGTGCCAGCAGTGAAACGCCGGGCCCCTACGAGCAGTACTTC
TRBJ1-5	.	TRBV6-6	.	CASSSAWRGQPQHF	TGTGCCAGCAGTTCCGCTTGGAGGGGGCAGCCCCAGCATTTT
TRBJ2-2	.	TRBV10-1	.	CASSAGTTGELFF	TGCGCCAGCAGTGCGGGAACCACCGGGGAGCTGTTTTTT
TRBJ2-5	TRBD1	TRBV3-1/TRBV3-2	.	CASSHGQGQETQYF	TGTGCCAGCAGCCATGGACAGGGCCAAGAGACCCAGTACTTC
TRBJ1-5	TRBD1	TRBV10-3	.	CAISASGTGDRGQPQHF	TGTGCCATCAGTGCGAGCGGGACAGGGGATCGCGGTCAGCCCCAGCATTTT
TRBJ1-1	.	TRBV6-5	.	CASSYRHDAPIEAFF	TGTGCCAGCAGTTACCGCCATGACGCCCCGATTGAAGCTTTCTTT
TRBJ2-4	TRBD2	TRBV6-1	.	CASSGLTSGGTDIQYF	TGTGCCAGCAGTGGGTTGACTAGCGGGGGAACGGACATTCAGTACTTC
TRBJ1-2	.	TRBV28	once	CASSLGDYGYTF	TGTGCCAGCAGTTTAGGAGACTATGGCTACACCTTC
TRBJ2-7	.	TRBV15	.	CATSRDRGAYEQYF	TGTGCCACCAGCAGAGATAGGGGGGCCTACGAGCAGTACTTC
TRBJ2-3	TRBD2	TRBV3-1/TRBV3-2	.	CASSQEGLAGGGPGDTQYF	TGTGCCAGCAGCCAGGAAGGACTAGCGGGAGGTGGACCAGGAGATACGCAGTATTTT
TRBJ1-5	.	TRBV2	.	CASSEGPGGVYSNQPQHF	TGTGCCAGCAGCGAGGGCCCCGGAGGGGTCTATAGCAATCAGCCCCAGCATTTT
TRBJ2-5	TRBD2	TRBV5-4	once	CASSAGASGASGETQYF	TGTGCCAGCAGCGCGGGGGCTAGCGGGGCCTCGGGGGAGACCCAGTACTTC
TRBJ1-5	TRBD1	TRBV28	.	CASSLGQGGNQPQHF	TGTGCCAGCAGTCTGGGACAGGGGGGCAATCAGCCCCAGCATTTT
TRBJ2-1	TRBD2	TRBV7-9	.	CASSLAAGGLGEQFF	TGTGCCAGCAGCTTAGCCGCGGGGGGGCTCGGTGAGCAGTTCTTC
TRBJ1-1	.	TRBV6-6	once	CASSYSAGRGNTEAFF	TGTGCCAGCAGTTACTCGGCAGGGAGGGGGAACACTGAAGCTTTCTTT
TRBJ2-7	.	TRBV4-3	large	CASSQDGRKDEQYF	TGCGCCAGCAGCCAAGACGGACGTAAAGACGAGCAGTACTTC
TRBJ2-2	.	TRBV9	.	CASSVFPTGELFF	TGTGCCAGCAGCGTATTTCCCACCGGGGAGCTGTTTTTT
TRBJ2-5	.	TRBV4-1	.	CASSRGGQETQYF	TGCGCCAGCAGCCGTGGGGGTCAAGAGACCCAGTACTTC
TRBJ1-5	TRBD1	TRBV15	.	CATSVGQGFSGNQPQHF	TGTGCCACCAGCGTGGGACAGGGGTTCAGTGGCAATCAGCCCCAGCATTTT
TRBJ2-7	TRBD2	TRBV7-9	.	CASRLTSGSSYEQYF	TGTGCCAGCAGGCTGACTAGCGGGAGCTCCTACGAGCAGTACTTC
TRBJ2-7	TRBD1	TRBV28	.	CASSSTGGSEQYF	TGTGCCAGCAGTTCAACAGGGGGCAGCGAGCAGTACTTC
TRBJ1-6	.	TRBV27	.	CASTIRPGSPLHF	TGTGCCAGCACCATCAGGCCAGGGTCACCCCTCCACTTT
TRBJ1-1	.	TRBV27	.	CASSLNGFGNTEAFF	TGTGCCAGCAGTCTAAATGGGTTCGGGAACACTGAAGCTTTCTTT
TRBJ2-7	.	TRBV24-1	once	CATSAERGYENEQYF	TGTGCCACCAGTGCCGAAAGGGGGTATGAGAACGAGCAGTACTTC
TRBJ2-7	.	TRBV28	.	CASTLDHTSRVEQYF	TGTGCCAGCACCCTGGACCATACCTCAAGGGTGGAGCAGTACTTC
TRBJ2-3	.	TRBV15	.	CATSRTPSVRTDTQYF	TGTGCCACCAGCAGAACGCCCAGCGTCCGCACAGATACGCAGTATTTT
TRBJ2-7	.	TRBV28	.	CASSLAGTLSYEQYF	TGTGCCAGCAGTTTAGCCGGGACCTTGAGCTACGAGCAGTACTTC
TRBJ2-5	.	TRBV7-9	.	CASRKGGETQYF	TGTGCCAGCAGGAAAGGCGGGGAGACCCAGTACTTC
TRBJ1-4	.	TRBV7-9	.	CASSLGNEKLFF	TGTGCCAGCAGCCTAGGTAATGAAAAACTGTTTTTT
TRBJ1-6	.	TRBV10-1	.	CASSLGAPQGDSPLHF	TGCGCCAGCAGCTTGGGGGCCCCCCAAGGCGATTCACCCCTCCACTTT
TRBJ1-2	.	TRBV6-2/TRBV6-3	.	CASSEVGAYGYTF	TGTGCCAGCAGCGAGGTCGGGGCCTATGGCTACACCTTC
TRBJ2-5	TRBD2	TRBV28	.	CASSPWGGDFPYF	TGTGCCAGCAGTCCGTGGGGGGGGGACTTCCCGTACTTC
TRBJ1-2	TRBD1	TRBV19	.	CASSTDRALGYGYTF	TGTGCCAGTAGTACCGACAGGGCCCTAGGGTATGGCTACACCTTC